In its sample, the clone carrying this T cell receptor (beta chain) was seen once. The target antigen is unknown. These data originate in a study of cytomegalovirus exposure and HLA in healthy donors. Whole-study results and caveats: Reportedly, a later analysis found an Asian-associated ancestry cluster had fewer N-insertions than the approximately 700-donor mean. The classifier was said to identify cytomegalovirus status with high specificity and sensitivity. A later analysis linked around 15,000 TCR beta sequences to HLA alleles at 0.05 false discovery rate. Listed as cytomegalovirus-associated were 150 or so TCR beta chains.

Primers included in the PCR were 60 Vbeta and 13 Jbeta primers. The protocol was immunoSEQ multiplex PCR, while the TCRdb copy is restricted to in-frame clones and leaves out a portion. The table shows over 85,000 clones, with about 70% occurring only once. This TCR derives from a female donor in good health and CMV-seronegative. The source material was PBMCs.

The CDR3 DNA reads as TGCGCCAGCAGCCGCTCCTCCCGGACAGGGGGGGCTCAGCCCCAGCATTTT. Its translation is CASSRSSRTGGAQPQHF. The rearrangement joins TRBV4-1 to TRBJ1-5; 10 positions agree with TRBD1. The trim removed 4 bases at V and 6 bases at J, leaving 12 bases unmatched. The length of the CDR3 is 17 residues. CDR1 and CDR2 from the germline V gene are MGHRA and YSYEKL.